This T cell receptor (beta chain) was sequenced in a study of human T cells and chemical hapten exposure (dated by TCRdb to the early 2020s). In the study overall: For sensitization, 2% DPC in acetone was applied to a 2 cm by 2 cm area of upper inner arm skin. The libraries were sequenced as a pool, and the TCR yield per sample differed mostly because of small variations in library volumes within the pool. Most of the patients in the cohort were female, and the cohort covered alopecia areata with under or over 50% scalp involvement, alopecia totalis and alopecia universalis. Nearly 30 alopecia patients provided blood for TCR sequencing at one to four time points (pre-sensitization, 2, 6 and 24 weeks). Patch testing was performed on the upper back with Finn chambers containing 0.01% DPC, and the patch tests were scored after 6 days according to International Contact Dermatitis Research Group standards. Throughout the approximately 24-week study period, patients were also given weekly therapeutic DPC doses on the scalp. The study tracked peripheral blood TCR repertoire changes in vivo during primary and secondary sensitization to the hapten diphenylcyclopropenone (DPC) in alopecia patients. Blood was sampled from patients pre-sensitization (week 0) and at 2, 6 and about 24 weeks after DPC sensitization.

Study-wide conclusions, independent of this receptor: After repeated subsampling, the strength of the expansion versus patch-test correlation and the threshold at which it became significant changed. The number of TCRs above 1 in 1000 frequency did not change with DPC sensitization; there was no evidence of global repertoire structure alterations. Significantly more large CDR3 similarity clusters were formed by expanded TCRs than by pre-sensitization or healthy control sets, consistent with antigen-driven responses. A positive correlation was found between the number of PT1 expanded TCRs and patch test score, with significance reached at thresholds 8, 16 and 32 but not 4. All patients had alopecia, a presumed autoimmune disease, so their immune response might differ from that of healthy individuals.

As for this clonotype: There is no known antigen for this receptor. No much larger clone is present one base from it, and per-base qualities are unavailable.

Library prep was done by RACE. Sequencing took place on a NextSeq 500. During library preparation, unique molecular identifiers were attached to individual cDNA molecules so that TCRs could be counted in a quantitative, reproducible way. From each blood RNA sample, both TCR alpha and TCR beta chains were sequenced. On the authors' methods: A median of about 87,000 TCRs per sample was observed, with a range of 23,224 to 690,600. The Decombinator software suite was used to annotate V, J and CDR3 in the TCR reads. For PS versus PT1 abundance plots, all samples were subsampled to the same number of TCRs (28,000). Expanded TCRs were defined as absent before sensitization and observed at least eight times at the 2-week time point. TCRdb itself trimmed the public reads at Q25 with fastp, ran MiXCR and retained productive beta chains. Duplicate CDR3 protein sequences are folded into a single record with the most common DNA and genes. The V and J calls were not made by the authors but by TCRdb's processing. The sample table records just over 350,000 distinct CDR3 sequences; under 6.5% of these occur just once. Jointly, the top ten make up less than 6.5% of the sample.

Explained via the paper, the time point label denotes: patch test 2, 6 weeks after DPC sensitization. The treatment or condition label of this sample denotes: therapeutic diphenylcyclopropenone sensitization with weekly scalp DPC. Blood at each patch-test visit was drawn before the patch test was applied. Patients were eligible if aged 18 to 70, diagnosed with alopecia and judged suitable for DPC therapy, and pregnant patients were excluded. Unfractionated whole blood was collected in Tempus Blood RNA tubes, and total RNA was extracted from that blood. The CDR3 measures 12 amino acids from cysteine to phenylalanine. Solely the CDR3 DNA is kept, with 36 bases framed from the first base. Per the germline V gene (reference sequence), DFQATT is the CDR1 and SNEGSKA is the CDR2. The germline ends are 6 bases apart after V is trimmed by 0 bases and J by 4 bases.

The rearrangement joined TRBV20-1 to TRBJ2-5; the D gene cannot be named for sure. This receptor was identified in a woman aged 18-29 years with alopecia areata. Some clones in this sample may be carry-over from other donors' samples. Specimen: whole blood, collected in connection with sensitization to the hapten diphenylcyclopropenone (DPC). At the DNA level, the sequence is TGCAGTGCTAGAGATTCGGGAGAGACCCAGTACTTC. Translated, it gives CSARDSGETQYF.